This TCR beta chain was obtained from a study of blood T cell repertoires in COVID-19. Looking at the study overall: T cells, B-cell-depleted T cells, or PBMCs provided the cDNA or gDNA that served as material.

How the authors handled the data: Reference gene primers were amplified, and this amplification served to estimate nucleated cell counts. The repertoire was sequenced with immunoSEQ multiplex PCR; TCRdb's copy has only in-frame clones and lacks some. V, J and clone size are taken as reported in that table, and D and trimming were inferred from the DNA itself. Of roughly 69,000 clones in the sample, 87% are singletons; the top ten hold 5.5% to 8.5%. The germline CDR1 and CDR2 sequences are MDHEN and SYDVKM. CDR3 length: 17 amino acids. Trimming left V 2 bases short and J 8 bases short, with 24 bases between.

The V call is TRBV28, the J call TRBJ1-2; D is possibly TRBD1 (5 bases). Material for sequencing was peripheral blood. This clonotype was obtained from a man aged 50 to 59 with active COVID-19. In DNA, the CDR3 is TGTGCCAGCAGTTTACTAACGACCAAGGCCCAGGGAAGGGGCTACACCTTC. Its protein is CASSLLTTKAQGRGYTF.